One and the same sample provided the 9 T cell receptor beta chains below, sequenced in a study of blood T cell repertoires in COVID-19 (dated by TCRdb to about 2020). The method was the immunoSEQ multiplex PCR assay. TCRdb retrieved this table from immuneACCESS and kept in-frame rearrangements only. Not all clones are present; in checked studies, unresolved V genes account for under half, and no reason is known for the remainder. The sample includes approximately 220,000 clones, with 90% observed a single time. Clones ranked in the top ten supply about 1.3% of the sample. Specimen: PBMCs or T cells enriched from blood (not recorded which). These receptor sequences come from a young man who had recovered from COVID-19.

This clone was observed at least ten times. V gene TRBV27 combines with J gene TRBJ1-6, with 8 nucleotides matching TRBD1. CDR1 and CDR2 (germline): MNHEY, SMNVEV (reference sequence). Trimming cost V 2 bases and J 9 bases; bases outside gene matches: 12. The CDR3 has 17 residues. The CDR3 DNA reads TGTGCCAGCAGTTTACAAGCCCCCTCGGACAGGGCTTCACCCCTCCACTTT. This codes for CASSLQAPSDRASPLHF.

The chain recombines TRBV6-5 with TRBJ2-7, with unresolved D. This CDR3 spans 13 amino acids. Trimming took off 2 bases at V and 5 bases at J, with 10 bases between the two ends. Germline loops: CDR1 MNHEY, CDR2 SVGAGI. CDR3 sequence (DNA): TGTGCCAGCAGTTACGACGAGGTGGACGAGCAGTACTTC. Its protein is CASSYDEVDEQYF.

The chain's CDR3 is CAWRDFNTEAFF. CDR3 nucleotides: TGTGCCTGGAGGGACTTTAACACTGAAGCTTTCTTT. J is TRBJ1-1 and V is TRBV30, with D unclear. V lost 3 bases, J lost 2 bases, and 7 bases lay in between. There are 12 residues in the CDR3. Looked up from germline, CDR1 is GTSNPN and CDR2 is SVGIG (reference sequence).

This chain joins TRBV2 and TRBJ2-3; D unresolved. V was pared by 7 bases and J by 0 bases, with 5 bases between. Germline V CDR1 and CDR2: SNHLY, FYNNEI. The length of the CDR3 is 12 residues. CDR3 protein: CASTLSTDTQYF. DNA of the CDR3: TGTGCCAGCACACTTAGCACAGATACGCAGTATTTT.

This sequence joins TRBV9 and TRBJ2-3; 16 nucleotides match TRBD2. The V gene end was trimmed by 4 bases and the J gene end by 0 bases; junction bases not matched to a gene: 14. This CDR3 is 21 amino acids long. Germline values: CDR1 SGDLS, CDR2 YYNGEE. CDR3 protein: CASSNPFPGLAGGPSTDTQYF. In nucleotides, the CDR3 is TGTGCCAGCAGCAACCCTTTTCCGGGACTAGCGGGGGGGCCTAGCACAGATACGCAGTATTTT.

This clone was seen a single time. V is TRBV2 and J is TRBJ1-5; D gene unclear. The CDR3 covers 14 residues. Per germline, CDR1 SNHLY and CDR2 FYNNEI. Deletions cut 6 bases from V and 3 bases from J, with 12 bases between. In DNA, the CDR3 is TGTGCCAGCAGGACACAGTTATTCAATCAGCCCCAGCATTTT. It yields the protein CASRTQLFNQPQHF.

V usage is TRBV6-5 and J usage is TRBJ1-1; TRBD1 matches 10 bases. J was trimmed by 5 bases and V by 6 bases; bases with no gene match: 6. CDR1 MNHEY and CDR2 SVGAGI come from the germline V gene. This CDR3 is built from 14 residues. CDR3 loop: CASSPDRGGTEAFF. Written as DNA, the CDR3 is TGTGCCAGCAGCCCGGACAGGGGGGGAACTGAAGCTTTCTTT.

This sequence joins TRBV4-2 and TRBJ2-7; TRBD1 agrees at 10 bases. Germline V lookup: CDR1 LGHNA, CDR2 YNFKEQ. Trimming at V came to 0 bases and at J to 4 bases, leaving 6 bases not matched to a gene. There are 16 residues in the CDR3. The CDR3 is CASSQEGWDRGYEQYF. CDR3 nucleotides: TGTGCCAGCAGCCAAGAAGGGTGGGACAGGGGTTACGAGCAGTACTTC.

This chain links TRBV6-5 with TRBJ2-2, with TRBD1 matching 8 bases. Germline CDR1 reads MNHEY; CDR2 reads SVGAGI. With 2 bases clipped from V and 6 bases from J, the junction kept 2 bases outside the gene matches. This CDR3 has 14 amino acids. The CDR3 nucleotides are TGTGCCAGCAGTTACAAGACAGGGGCCGGGGAGCTGTTTTTT. Protein product: CASSYKTGAGELFF.